This passage covers 18 T cell receptor beta chains from one sample sequenced in a study of blood T cell repertoires in COVID-19. Sequencing used immunoSEQ multiplex PCR; TCRdb keeps in-frame clones, though not all of them. The table includes just over 650,000 clones, 75% to 90% detected once. Sample: peripheral blood. The receptors were gathered from a woman aged 18-29 years with acute or convalescent COVID-19.

The V call is TRBV2, the J call TRBJ2-1, with 10 bases fitting TRBD2. The CDR3 loop spans 14 amino acids. The J segment lost 6 bases and the V segment lost 2 bases, leaving 1 base of the junction unmatched. Per germline, CDR1 SNHLY and CDR2 FYNNEI. The CDR3 reads CASSESGGVNEQFF. CDR3 DNA sequence: TGTGCCAGCAGTGAAAGCGGGGGGGTCAATGAGCAGTTCTTC.

V is TRBV9 and J is TRBJ1-1; D call uncertain. The CDR3 sequence is 13 residues long. Germline CDR1 is SGDLS and CDR2 is YYNGEE. V lost 3 bases and J 1 base, leaving 7 bases between the germline ends. CDR3 amino acids: CASSAPGNTEAFF. The CDR3, as DNA: TGTGCCAGCAGCGCCCCGGGGAACACTGAAGCTTTCTTT.

This clone came up a few times. CDR3 bases: TGTGCCAGCAGCATCGACAGTTACGAGCAGTACTTC. Protein product: CASSIDSYEQYF. The chain couples TRBV5-4 to TRBJ2-7; D might be TRBD1 (5 bases). The CDR3 has 12 amino acids. Per germline, CDR1 SGHNT and CDR2 YYREEE (reference sequence). Between the trimmed V and J ends, which lost 4 bases and 4 bases, there was a span of 9 bases.

In its sample, this clone was seen a few times. The V call is TRBV29-1, the J call TRBJ1-1, with a tentative D call TRBD1 (5 bases). V lost 3 bases to trimming and J lost 4 bases, with 12 bases between them. The CDR3 sequence is 13 residues long. Germline V gives CDR1 SQVTM, CDR2 ANQGSEA. CDR3 nucleotides: TGCAGCGTTGAGACGGACATGGGCACTGAAGCTTTCTTT. It yields the protein CSVETDMGTEAFF.

The CDR3, as DNA: TGCGCCAGCAGCGCGGACAGCGAGGTGATACCCTACGAGCAGTACTTC. It yields the protein CASSADSEVIPYEQYF. The gene calls are TRBV5-1 and TRBJ2-7; possible D gene TRBD1, 6 bases. Per germline, CDR1 SGHRS and CDR2 YFSETQ. The germline V and J ends were trimmed by 4 bases and 2 bases, with 19 bases remaining between them. CDR3 length: 16 amino acids.

In its sample, this clone was seen once. The DNA for the CDR3 is TGCGCCAGCAGTTTCTCCGGGACAGACTACGAGCAGTACTTC. It codes for CASSFSGTDYEQYF. The rearrangement uses TRBV4-1 and TRBJ2-7; TRBD1 aligns across 7 bases. The CDR3 runs to 14 residues. Germline V lookup: CDR1 MGHRA, CDR2 YSYEKL. V was clipped by 6 bases and J by 3 bases; unmatched bases: 8.

The chain uses TRBV7-6 and TRBJ2-7, with 9 nucleotides matching TRBD2. V lost 5 bases to trimming and J lost 5 bases; unmatched junction nucleotides: 16. Per germline, CDR1 SGHVS and CDR2 FNYEAQ. The CDR3 consists of 17 residues. The CDR3 bases are TGTGCCAGCAGCCTTTCCCCGGGACTAGCTGGGCCAAACGAGCAGTACTTC. It translates to CASSLSPGLAGPNEQYF.

A remark on this clone: Other DNA sequences in this sample translate to the same CDR3. The gene calls are TRBV6-5 and TRBJ1-2; D is possibly TRBD1 (5 bases). Trimming left V 10 bases short and J 4 bases short, with 10 bases between. The CDR3 is 11 residues long. CDR1 MNHEY and CDR2 SVGAGI come from the germline V gene. This CDR3 reads CATRQGYGYTF. The DNA of the CDR3 is TGTGCCACAAGGCAGGGCTATGGCTACACCTTC.

V and J are TRBV15 and TRBJ1-5; TRBD1 matches 7 bases. This CDR3 is 14 amino acids long. CDR1 LNHNV and CDR2 YYDKDF come from the germline V gene (reference sequence). After removal of 5 bases from V and 4 bases from J, the junction contained 5 bases not matched to a gene. The CDR3 DNA is TGTGCCACCAGCCCTTGGGACAGTAATCAGCCCCAGCATTTT. This codes for CATSPWDSNQPQHF.

The table lists this clone with a few counts. The chain uses TRBV4-1 and TRBJ1-2, with TRBD1 identical over 7 bases. The V gene's germline CDR1 is MGHRA and CDR2 YSYEKL. The CDR3 is 18 residues long. The ends lost 3 bases at V and 6 bases at J; junction bases unmatched: 19. For the CDR3, the DNA is TGCGCCAGCAGCCAGAAGGGGGCAAGGGTGGGGGTAGTGGATGGCTACACCTTC. Amino acids: CASSQKGARVGVVDGYTF.

The chain uses TRBV30 and TRBJ1-4; 9 nucleotides agree with TRBD1. The CDR3 is 14 amino acids. Germline V gene sequence: CDR1 GTSNPN, CDR2 SVGIG (reference sequence). Losses at the gene ends were 2 bases for V and 5 bases for J; bases not matched to a gene: 3. The CDR3, as DNA: TGTGCCTGGAGTCCCGGGACAGGGAATGAAAAACTGTTTTTT. It encodes CAWSPGTGNEKLFF.

V and J are TRBV12-3 or TRBV12-4 and TRBJ2-5; tentatively, D is TRBD1 (6 bases). The V and J ends lost 5 bases and 11 bases respectively, with 12 bases between them. CDR3 size: 11 residues. CDR3 sequence (DNA): TGTGCCAGCAGTGACCGAGGGGGACAGTACTTC. It encodes CASSDRGGQYF.

The chain carries TRBV21-1 and TRBJ1-2; TRBD1, the table's D call, lacks a check against the DNA. TRBV21-1 is marked as a pseudogene. The CDR3 is made up of 17 amino acids. In DNA form, the CDR3 reads TGTGCCAGCAGCAAAGAGGGCGGTACAGGGCGCCCCTATGGCTACACCTTC. It codes for CASSKEGGTGRPYGYTF.

The V gene is TRBV11-2, the J gene TRBJ2-7, with 12 bases aligning to TRBD2. Per germline, CDR1 SGHAT and CDR2 FQNNGV. The CDR3 is 15 residues long. The J segment lost 6 bases and the V segment lost 5 bases, leaving 8 bases of the junction unmatched. In DNA form, the CDR3 reads TGTGCCAGCAGCCCGCTAGCGGGGGGGCAAGCCGAGCAGTACTTC. This gives the protein CASSPLAGGQAEQYF.

This chain links TRBV3-1 (or the pseudogene TRBV3-2) with TRBJ2-3, with TRBD1 matching over 7 bases. The V segment lost 3 bases and the J segment 5 bases; nucleotides outside the gene matches: 17. CDR1 and CDR2 (germline): LGHDT, YNNKEL (reference sequence). The CDR3 consists of 18 residues. CDR3: CASSHRGTDTHRGDTQYF. In DNA form, the CDR3 reads TGTGCCAGCAGCCACCGAGGGACAGACACACACCGGGGAGATACGCAGTATTTT.

The V call is TRBV27, the J call TRBJ1-5; D possibly corresponds to TRBD1 (5 bases). The CDR3 contains 16 residues. The germline V and J ends were trimmed by 8 bases and 10 bases, with 27 bases remaining between them. CDR1 is MNHEY and CDR2 is SMNVEV in the germline V gene (reference sequence). This chain's CDR3 is CASLPRGTGNSQPQHF. The CDR3 DNA reads as TGTGCCAGCCTCCCCCGGGGGACGGGGAATTCTCAACCCCAGCATTTT.

The chain joins TRBV5-1 to TRBJ2-1; TRBD2 matches 7 bases. The germline V gene has CDR1 SGHRS and CDR2 YFSETQ. This CDR3 has 16 residues. J lost 4 bases, V lost 4 bases, and 11 bases had no gene match. The CDR3 here is CASSVPLAEKYNEQFF. The CDR3 coding sequence is TGCGCCAGCAGCGTCCCGCTAGCGGAAAAATACAATGAGCAGTTCTTC.

This clone appeared once. The CDR3 nucleotides are TGTGCCAGCAGGCATAACCCCGGGACAGGGGGAACAGATACGCAGTATTTT. Residues: CASRHNPGTGGTDTQYF. The chain couples TRBV7-2 to TRBJ2-3; 11 nucleotides match TRBD1. The CDR3 extends over 17 amino acids. J was trimmed by 3 bases and V by 6 bases; bases with no gene match: 11. CDR1 and CDR2 from the germline V gene are SGHTA and FQGNSA. Full variable domain (outside the CDR3, taken from reference TRBV7-2 and TRBJ2-3): GAGVSQSPSNKVTEKGKDVELRCDPISGHTALYWYRQSLGQGLEFLIYFQGNSAPDKSGLPSDRFSAERTGGSVSTLTIQRTQQEDSAVYLCASRHNPGTGGTDTQYFGPGTRLTVL.